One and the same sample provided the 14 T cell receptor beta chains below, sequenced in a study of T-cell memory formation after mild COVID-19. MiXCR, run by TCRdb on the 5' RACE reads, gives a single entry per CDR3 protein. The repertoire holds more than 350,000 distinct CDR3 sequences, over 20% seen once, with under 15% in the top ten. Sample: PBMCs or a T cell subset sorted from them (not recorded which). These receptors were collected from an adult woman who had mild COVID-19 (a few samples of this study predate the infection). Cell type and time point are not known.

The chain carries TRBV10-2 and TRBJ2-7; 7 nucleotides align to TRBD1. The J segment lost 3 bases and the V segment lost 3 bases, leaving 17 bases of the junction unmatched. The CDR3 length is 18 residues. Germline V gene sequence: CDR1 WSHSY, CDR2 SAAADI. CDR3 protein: CASSDWGLPGQSLYEQYF. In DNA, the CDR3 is TGCGCCAGCAGTGATTGGGGCCTTCCGGGACAGTCTCTCTACGAGCAGTACTTC.

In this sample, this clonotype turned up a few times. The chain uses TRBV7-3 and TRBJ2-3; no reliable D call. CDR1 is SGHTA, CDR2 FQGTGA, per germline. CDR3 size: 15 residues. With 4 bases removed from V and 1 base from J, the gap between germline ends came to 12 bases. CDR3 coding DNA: TGTGCCAGCAGCTCCGACGGTACCCGCACAGATACGCAGTATTTT. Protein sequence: CASSSDGTRTDTQYF. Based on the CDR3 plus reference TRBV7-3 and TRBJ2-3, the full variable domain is GAGVSQTPSNKVTEKGKYVELRCDPISGHTALYWYRQSLGQGPEFLIYFQGTGAADDSGLPNDRFFAVRPEGSVSTLKIQRTERGDSAVYLCASSSDGTRTDTQYFGPGTRLTVL.

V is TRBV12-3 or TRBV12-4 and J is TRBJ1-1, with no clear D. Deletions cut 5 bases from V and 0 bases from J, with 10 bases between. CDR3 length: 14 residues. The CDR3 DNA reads TGTGCCAGCAGTCACCCGTCGGTGAACACTGAAGCTTTCTTT. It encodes CASSHPSVNTEAFF.

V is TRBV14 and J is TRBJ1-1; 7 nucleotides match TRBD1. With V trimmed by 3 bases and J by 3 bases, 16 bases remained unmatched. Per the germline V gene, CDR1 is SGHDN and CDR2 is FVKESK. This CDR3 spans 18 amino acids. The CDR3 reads CASSHVRWDRKEDTEAFF. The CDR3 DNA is TGTGCCAGCAGCCATGTCCGTTGGGACAGAAAAGAGGACACTGAAGCTTTCTTT.

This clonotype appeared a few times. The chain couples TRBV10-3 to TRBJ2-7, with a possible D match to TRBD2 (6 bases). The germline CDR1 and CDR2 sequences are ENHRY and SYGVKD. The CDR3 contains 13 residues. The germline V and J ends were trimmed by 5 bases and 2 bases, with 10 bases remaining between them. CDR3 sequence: CAISPGLPYEQYF. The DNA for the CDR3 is TGTGCCATCAGTCCGGGACTCCCCTACGAGCAGTACTTC.

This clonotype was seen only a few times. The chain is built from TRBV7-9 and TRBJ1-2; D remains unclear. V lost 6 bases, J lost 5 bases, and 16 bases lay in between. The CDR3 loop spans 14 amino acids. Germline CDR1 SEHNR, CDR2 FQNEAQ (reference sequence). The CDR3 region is CASSRRSGVYGYTF. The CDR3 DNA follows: TGTGCCAGCAGTCGACGCTCCGGGGTATATGGCTACACCTTC.

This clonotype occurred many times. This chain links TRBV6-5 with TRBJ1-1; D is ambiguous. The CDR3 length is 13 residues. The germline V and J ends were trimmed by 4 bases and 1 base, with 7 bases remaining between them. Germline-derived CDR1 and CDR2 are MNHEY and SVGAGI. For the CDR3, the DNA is TGTGCCAGCAGTTTTTCATCGAACACTGAAGCTTTCTTT. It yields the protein CASSFSSNTEAFF.

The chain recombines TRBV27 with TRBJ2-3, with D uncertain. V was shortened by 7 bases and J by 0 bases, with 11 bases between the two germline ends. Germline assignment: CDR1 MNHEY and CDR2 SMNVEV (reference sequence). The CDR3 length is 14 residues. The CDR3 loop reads CASTPVGSTDTQYF. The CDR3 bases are TGTGCCAGCACCCCAGTAGGGAGCACAGATACGCAGTATTTT.

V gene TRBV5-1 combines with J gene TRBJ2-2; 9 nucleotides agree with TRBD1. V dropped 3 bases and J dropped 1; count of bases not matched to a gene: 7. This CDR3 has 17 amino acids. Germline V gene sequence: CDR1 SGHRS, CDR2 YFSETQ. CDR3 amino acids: CASSSSLTGGNTGELFF. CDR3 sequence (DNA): TGCGCCAGCAGCTCCTCCCTGACAGGGGGGAACACCGGGGAGCTGTTTTTT.

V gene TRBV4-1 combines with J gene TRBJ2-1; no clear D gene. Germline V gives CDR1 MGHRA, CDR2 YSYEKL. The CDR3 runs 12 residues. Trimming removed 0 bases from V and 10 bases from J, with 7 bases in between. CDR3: CASSQDLTEQFF. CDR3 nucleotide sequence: TGCGCCAGCAGCCAAGATCTGACAGAGCAGTTCTTC.

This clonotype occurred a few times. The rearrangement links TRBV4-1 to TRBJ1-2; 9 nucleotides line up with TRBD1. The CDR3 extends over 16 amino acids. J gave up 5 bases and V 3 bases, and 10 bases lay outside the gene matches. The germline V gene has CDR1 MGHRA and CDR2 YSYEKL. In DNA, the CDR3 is TGCGCCAGCAGCCAGGGGTCGGACAGGGGAAGTTATGGCTACACCTTC. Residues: CASSQGSDRGSYGYTF.

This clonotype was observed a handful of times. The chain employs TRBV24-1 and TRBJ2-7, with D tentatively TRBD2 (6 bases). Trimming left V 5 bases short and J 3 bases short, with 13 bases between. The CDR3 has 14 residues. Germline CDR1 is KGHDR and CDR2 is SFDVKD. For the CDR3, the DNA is TGTGCCACCAGTGCAGGGACTGGGGTCTACGAGCAGTACTTC. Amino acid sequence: CATSAGTGVYEQYF.

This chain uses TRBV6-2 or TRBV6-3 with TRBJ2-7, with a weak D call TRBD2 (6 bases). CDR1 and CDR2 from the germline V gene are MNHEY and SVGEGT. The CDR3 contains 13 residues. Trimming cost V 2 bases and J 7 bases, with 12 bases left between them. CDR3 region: CASSYPTAGEQYF. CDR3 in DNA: TGTGCCAGCAGTTACCCAACCGCGGGGGAGCAGTACTTC.

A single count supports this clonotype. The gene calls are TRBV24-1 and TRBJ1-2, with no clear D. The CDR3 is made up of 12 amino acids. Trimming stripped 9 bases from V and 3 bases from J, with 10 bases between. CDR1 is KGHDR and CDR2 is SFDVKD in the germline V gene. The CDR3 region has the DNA TGTGCCACCCAAGACGGCTACTATGGCTACACCTTC. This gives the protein CATQDGYYGYTF.